This TCR beta chain was identified in a study of blood T cell repertoires in COVID-19. About the study: Whether acute or convalescent, the COVID-19 samples came from the United States, Italy and Spain. Sources were T cells, B-cell-depleted T cells, or PBMCs; the material itself was cDNA or gDNA.

Germline CDR1 reads SGHTA; CDR2 reads FQGNSA. This CDR3 spans 14 amino acids. To note about this clone: At one boundary the junction diverges from the germline segment, which might be a read error.

As handled by the study authors: Amplification of reference gene primers was used by the study to estimate nucleated cell counts. Sequencing was performed with immunoSEQ multiplex PCR; in TCRdb, only in-frame clones are kept and a portion is missing. V and J calls and clone size come straight from that table; D and trimming were deduced from the DNA. The data contain about 250,000 clones, 86% of them singletons. The sequencing input was peripheral blood. This clonotype was obtained from a woman of 80 years or more with COVID-19, enrolled during active disease. The V call is TRBV7-2, the J call TRBJ1-5; 7 bases are a match to TRBD1. CDR3 in amino acids: CASSPTGDNQAQHF. The CDR3 nucleotides read TGTGCCAGCAGCCCTACAGGGGATAATCAGGCCCAGCATTTT.